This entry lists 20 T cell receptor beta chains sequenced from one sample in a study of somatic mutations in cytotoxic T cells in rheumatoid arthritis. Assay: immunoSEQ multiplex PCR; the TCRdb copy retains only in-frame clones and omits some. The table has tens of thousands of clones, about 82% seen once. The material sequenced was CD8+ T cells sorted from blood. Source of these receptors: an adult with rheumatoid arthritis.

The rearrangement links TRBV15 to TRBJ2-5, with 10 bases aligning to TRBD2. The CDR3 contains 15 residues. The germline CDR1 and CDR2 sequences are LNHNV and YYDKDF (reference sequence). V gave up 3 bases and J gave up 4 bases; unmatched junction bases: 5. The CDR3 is CATSREAGGPETQYF. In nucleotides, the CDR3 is TGTGCCACCAGCAGGGAAGCGGGGGGGCCAGAGACCCAGTACTTC.

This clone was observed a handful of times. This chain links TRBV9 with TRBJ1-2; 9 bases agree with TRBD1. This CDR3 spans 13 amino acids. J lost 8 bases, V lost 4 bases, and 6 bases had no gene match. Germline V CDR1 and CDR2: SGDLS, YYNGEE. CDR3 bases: TGTGCCAGCAGCCTTGGGACAGGGAGAGGCTACACCTTC. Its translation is CASSLGTGRGYTF.

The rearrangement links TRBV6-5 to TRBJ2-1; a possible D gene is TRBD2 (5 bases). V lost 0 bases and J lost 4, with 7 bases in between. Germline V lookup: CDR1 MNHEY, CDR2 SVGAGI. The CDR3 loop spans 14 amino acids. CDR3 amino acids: CASSYSGGYNEQFF. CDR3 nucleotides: TGTGCCAGCAGTTACTCAGGCGGGTACAATGAGCAGTTCTTC.

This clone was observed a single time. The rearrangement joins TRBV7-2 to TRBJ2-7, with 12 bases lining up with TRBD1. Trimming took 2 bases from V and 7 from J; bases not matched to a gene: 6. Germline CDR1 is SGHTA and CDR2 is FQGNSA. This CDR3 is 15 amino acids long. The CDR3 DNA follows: TGTGCCAGCAGCTTATGGGACAGGGGGCGTAGAGAGCAGTACTTC. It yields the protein CASSLWDRGRREQYF.

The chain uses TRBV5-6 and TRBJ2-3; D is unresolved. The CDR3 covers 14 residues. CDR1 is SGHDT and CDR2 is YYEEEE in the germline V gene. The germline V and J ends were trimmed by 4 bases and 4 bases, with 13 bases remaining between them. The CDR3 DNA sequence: TGTGCCAGCAGCCCCGAGAACCGCGCAGATACGCAGTATTTT. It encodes CASSPENRADTQYF.

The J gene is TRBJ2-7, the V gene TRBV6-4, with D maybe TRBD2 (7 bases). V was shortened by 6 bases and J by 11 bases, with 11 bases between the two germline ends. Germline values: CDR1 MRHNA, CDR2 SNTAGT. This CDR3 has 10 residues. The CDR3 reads CASRGGAKYF. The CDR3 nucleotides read TGTGCCAGCAGGGGGGGGGCAAAGTACTTC.

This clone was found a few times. CDR3 sequence (DNA): TGTGCCAGTAGTATAGACGGGGACATGAACACTGAAGCTTTCTTT. The encoded protein is CASSIDGDMNTEAFF. The V and J genes are TRBV19 and TRBJ1-1; TRBD1 is a possible D gene (6 bases). Trimming left V 0 bases short and J 0 bases short, with 8 bases between. Germline CDR1 reads LNHDA; CDR2 reads SQIVND (reference sequence). The CDR3 has 15 amino acids.

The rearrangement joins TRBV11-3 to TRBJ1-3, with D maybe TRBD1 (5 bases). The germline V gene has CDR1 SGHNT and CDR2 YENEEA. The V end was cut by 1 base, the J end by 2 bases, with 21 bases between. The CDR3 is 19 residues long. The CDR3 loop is CASSLVGADRAKAGNTIYF. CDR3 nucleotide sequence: TGTGCCAGCAGCTTAGTAGGGGCCGACAGAGCAAAGGCTGGAAACACCATATATTTT.

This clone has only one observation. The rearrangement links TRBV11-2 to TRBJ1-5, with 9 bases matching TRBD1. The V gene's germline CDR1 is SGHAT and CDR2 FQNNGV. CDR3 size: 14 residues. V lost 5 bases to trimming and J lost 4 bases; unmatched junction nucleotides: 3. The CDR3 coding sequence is TGTGCCAGCAGCCTCGACAGGGGGAATCAGCCCCAGCATTTT. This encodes CASSLDRGNQPQHF. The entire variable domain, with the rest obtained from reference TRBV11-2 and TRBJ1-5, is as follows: EAGVAQSPRYKIIEKRQSVAFWCNPISGHATLYWYQQILGQGPKLLIQFQNNGVVDDSQLPKDRFSAERLKGVDSTLKIQPAKLEDSAVYLCASSLDRGNQPQHFGDGTRLSIL.

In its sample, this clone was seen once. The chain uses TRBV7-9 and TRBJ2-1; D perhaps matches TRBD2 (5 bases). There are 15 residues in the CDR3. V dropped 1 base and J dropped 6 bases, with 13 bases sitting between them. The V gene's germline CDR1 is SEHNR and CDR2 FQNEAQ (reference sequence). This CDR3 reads CASSLGGLARNEQFF. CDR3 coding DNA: TGTGCCAGCAGCTTAGGCGGGTTGGCCCGCAATGAGCAGTTCTTC. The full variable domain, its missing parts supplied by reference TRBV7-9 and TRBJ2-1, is DTGVSQNPRHKITKRGQNVTFRCDPISEHNRLYWYRQTLGQGPEFLTYFQNEAQLEKSRLLSDRFSAERPKGSFSTLEIQRTEQGDSAMYLCASSLGGLARNEQFFGPGTRLTVL.

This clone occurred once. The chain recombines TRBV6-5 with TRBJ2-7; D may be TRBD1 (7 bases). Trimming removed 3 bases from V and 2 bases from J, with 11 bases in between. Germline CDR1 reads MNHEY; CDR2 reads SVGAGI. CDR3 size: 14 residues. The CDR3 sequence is CASSYGGGPYEQYF. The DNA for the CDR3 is TGTGCCAGCAGTTATGGAGGGGGCCCCTACGAGCAGTACTTC.

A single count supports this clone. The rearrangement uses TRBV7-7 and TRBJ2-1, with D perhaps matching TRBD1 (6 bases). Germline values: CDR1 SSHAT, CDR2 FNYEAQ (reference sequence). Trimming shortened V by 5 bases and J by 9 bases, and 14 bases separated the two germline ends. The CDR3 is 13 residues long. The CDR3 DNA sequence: TGTGCCAGCAGCCGGAACGCAGGGGTTGAGCAGTTCTTC. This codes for CASSRNAGVEQFF. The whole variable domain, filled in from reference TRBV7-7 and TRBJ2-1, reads GAGVSQSPRYKVTKRGQDVTLRCDPISSHATLYWYQQALGQGPEFLTYFNYEAQPDKSGLPSDRFSAERPEGSISTLTIQRTEQRDSAMYRCASSRNAGVEQFFGPGTRLTVL.

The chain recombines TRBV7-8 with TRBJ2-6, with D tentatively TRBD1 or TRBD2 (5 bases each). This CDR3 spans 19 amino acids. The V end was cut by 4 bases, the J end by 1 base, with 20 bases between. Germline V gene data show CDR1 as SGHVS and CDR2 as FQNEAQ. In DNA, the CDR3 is TGTGCCAGCAGCTCCCCCGGGGCTCGAGGCTTATCTGGGGCCAACGTCCTGACTTTC. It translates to CASSSPGARGLSGANVLTF.

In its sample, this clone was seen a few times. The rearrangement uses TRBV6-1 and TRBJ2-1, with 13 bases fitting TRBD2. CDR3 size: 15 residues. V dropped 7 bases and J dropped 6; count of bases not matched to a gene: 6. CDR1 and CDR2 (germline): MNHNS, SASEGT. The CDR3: CASNPTSGGVNEQFF. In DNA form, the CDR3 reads TGTGCCAGCAACCCAACTAGCGGGGGGGTCAATGAGCAGTTCTTC.

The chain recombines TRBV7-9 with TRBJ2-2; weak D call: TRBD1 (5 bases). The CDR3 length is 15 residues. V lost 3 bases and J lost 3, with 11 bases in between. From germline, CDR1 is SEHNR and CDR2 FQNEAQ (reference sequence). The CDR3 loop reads CASSFPTDYTGELFF. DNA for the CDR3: TGTGCCAGCAGCTTTCCGACAGATTACACCGGGGAGCTGTTTTTT.

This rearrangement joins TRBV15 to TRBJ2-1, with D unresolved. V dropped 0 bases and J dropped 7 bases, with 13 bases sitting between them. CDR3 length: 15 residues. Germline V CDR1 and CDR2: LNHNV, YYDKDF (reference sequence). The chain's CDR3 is CATSRDSRVMNEQFF. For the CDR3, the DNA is TGTGCCACCAGCAGAGATTCAAGGGTTATGAATGAGCAGTTCTTC.

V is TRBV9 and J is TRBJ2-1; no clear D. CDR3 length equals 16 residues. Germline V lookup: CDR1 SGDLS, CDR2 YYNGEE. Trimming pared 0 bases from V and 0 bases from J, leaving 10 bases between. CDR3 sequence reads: CASSVAGDSSYNEQFF. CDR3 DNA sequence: TGTGCCAGCAGCGTAGCTGGGGATAGCTCCTACAATGAGCAGTTCTTC.

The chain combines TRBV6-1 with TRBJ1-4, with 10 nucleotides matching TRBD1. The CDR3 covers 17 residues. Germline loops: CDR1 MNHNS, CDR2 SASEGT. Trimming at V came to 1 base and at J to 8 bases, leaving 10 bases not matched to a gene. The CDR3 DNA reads TGTGCCAGCAGTGAAGTCCTATCGGGACAGGGGCGGGAAAAACTGTTTTTT. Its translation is CASSEVLSGQGREKLFF.

The CDR3 DNA reads TGTGCCAGCAGCCCGACAGGAGCAGAGGCTTTCTTT. Translating it yields CASSPTGAEAFF. The chain has TRBV7-2 and TRBJ1-1; TRBD1 might be the D (6 bases). Germline loops: CDR1 SGHTA, CDR2 FQGNSA. The CDR3 runs 12 residues. Trimming removed 5 bases from V and 11 bases from J, with 15 bases in between.

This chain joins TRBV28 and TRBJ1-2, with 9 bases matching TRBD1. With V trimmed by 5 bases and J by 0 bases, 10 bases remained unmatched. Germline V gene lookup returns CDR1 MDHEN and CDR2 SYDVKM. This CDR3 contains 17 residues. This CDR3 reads CASSARDRATSNYGYTF. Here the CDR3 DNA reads TGTGCCAGCAGTGCTCGGGACAGGGCGACGTCTAACTATGGCTACACCTTC.